This entry is about one TCR beta chain. What antigen it recognizes has not been identified. Per-base qualities were not stored, and no clone one base away is much larger. Using the deep immunoSEQ assay, TCR CDR3 regions were amplified from genomic DNA by multiplex PCR. Extracted genomic DNA from each cell subset was distributed evenly across all wells of several immunoSEQ 96-well plates, and each plate was treated as a replicate. For sorted subsets, each replicate PCR was loaded with about 0.2 ug genomic DNA, equivalent to 30,000 to 35,000 T cell genomes. Purified libraries were quantified with a Qubit 3.0 fluorometer, sized on a Bioanalyzer 2100, and re-quantified with the KAPA Library Quantification kit. A separate single-read 150-cycle Illumina NextSeq 550 flow cell was used to sequence each immunoSEQ 96-well plate. Per the source publication's procedure: Because the immunoSEQ output held only junctional sequences and lacked quality scores, the filtering could not match the filtering applied to full-length reads. To assign V/J genes and CDR3, sequences were annotated against IMGT germline references using PyIR, a Python wrapper for IgBLAST v1.9. Any read was removed if the V/J assignment was weak (E-value above 1e-6), the CDR3 was missing, or the read contained stop codons, out-of-frame junctions, or ambiguous translated residues. V3J clonotypes were defined by identical inferred V gene, J gene, and CDR3 amino acid sequence. Percentage overlap between repertoires was calculated by dividing the number of shared unique clonotypes by the size of the smaller repertoire. RTK rarefaction, the Chao1 estimator, and Recon v2.1 estimates of unobserved clonotypes were used to assess repertoire richness. Generation probabilities were computed with OLGA for all TCRbeta clonotypes obtained by the gDNA method from a handful of donors. TCRdb took over this immuneACCESS table, retaining in-frame rearrangements with V and J assigned. Such tables are incomplete; in checked studies, under half of the missing clones stem from an unresolved V gene, and the remainder is unexplained. V and J calls and clone size follow that table, whereas D and trimming were derived from the DNA. A total of more than 400,000 clones appear in this sample, 90% to 96% of them only once. Of the sample, less than 0.06% falls within the top ten clones.

The entry originates in a study of shared clonotypes between healthy human individuals (TCRdb year 2020). For the study in its entirety: The cohort included a few men and a couple of women between 18 and 49 years of age. For each donor, CD4 naive and CD4 memory were each given three plates, CD8 naive was given two plates, and CD8 memory was given one plate. To estimate repertoire size and how much clonotypes are shared between individuals, the study performed deep sequencing of blood TCR repertoires from roughly five healthy adults. To increase sequencing depth and limit assay-specific biases, TCR repertoire library preparation and sequencing were carried out by different laboratories using diverse techniques. Per donor, leukapheresis produced somewhere between about 0.94 and 10 billion PBMCs. General findings and caveats noted by the study authors: Because the study included a small number of donors, the genetic and exposure-history diversity represented was limited. When a handful of donors were compared, the shared fraction of clonotypes was roughly 4.8% for naive CD4, roughly 3.3% for naive CD8, roughly 2.3% for memory CD4, and less than 0.45% for memory CD8. Sampling was restricted to blood, and TCR repertoires in tissues likely differ from the TCR repertoires found in blood. Compared with non-shared clonotypes, clonotypes shared by all four sorted-subset donors had higher generation probabilities. Incomplete sequencing was indicated by rarefaction of sorted-subset datasets, despite the large sequencing depth. Based on pairwise subsampling, the degree of clonotype sharing among donors was expected to be affected by sequencing depth. Naive subsets generally had larger estimated clonotype richness than memory subsets did.

CDR1 is given as MDHEN and CDR2 as SYDVKM, both from the germline V gene. The CDR3 spans 16 residues, from the cysteine through the phenylalanine. Only the CDR3 DNA is retained, 48 bases long and in frame from the first base. Germline trimming amounts to 6 bases on V and 3 bases on J, with 10 as the count of junction bases outside the gene matches. The donors were healthy, HIV-negative adults with no recently reported acute infections or vaccinations. Every donor was a Caucasian adult residing in Nashville, Tennessee, USA. CD4+ T cells were enriched by magnetic negative selection, after which naive cells were positively selected on CD45RA and the negative fraction was taken as the memory subset. After blood collection by leukapheresis, PBMCs were isolated using Ficoll-Histopaque density gradient centrifugation and then cryopreserved in the vapor phase of liquid nitrogen. Purity and quantity of every magnetically sorted T cell population were checked by analytical flow cytometry. Genomic DNA was isolated from every sorted fraction and measured by UV absorbance on a Nanodrop 2000c.

This clonotype was sampled from a woman in her 30s in good health. The rearranged chain carries TRBV28 and TRBJ2-7; 11 bases in between match TRBD2. The source material was naive CD4+ T cells sorted from blood. The intended sense of this specimen's cell subset or site label: CD45RA+ positively selected. For the CDR3, the sequence is CASSSGVAGGFYEQYF. The sequenced DNA: TGTGCCAGCAGCTCAGGCGTAGCGGGAGGGTTCTACGAGCAGTACTTC.